The 14 T cell receptor beta chains presented below share a single source sample, sequenced in a study of shared clonotypes between healthy human individuals. Clones were sequenced by immunoSEQ multiplex PCR, and TCRdb holds only the in-frame ones, with some missing. In the table there are 950,000 to 1,100,000 clones, approximately 72% of which are singletons. Sequencing was carried out using memory CD4+ T cells sorted from blood. This sample's subset: CD45RA-negative fraction. The receptors stem from a young man in good health.

The genes are TRBV2 and TRBJ1-2; 7 bases map to TRBD1. This CDR3 spans 13 amino acids. Trimming cost V 4 bases and J 10 bases; bases outside gene matches: 9. Germline values: CDR1 SNHLY, CDR2 FYNNEI. The CDR3 loop is CASSGGGAVPYTF. DNA of the CDR3: TGTGCCAGCAGTGGAGGGGGCGCGGTGCCCTACACCTTC. The full variable domain, in which reference TRBV2 and TRBJ1-2 provide the parts outside the CDR3, is EPEVTQTPSHQVTQMGQEVILRCVPISNHLYFYWYRQILGQKVEFLVSFYNNEISEKSEIFDDQFSVERPDGSNFTLKIRSTKLEDSAMYFCASSGGGAVPYTFGSGTRLTVV.

V is TRBV7-2 and J is TRBJ2-5, with D tentatively TRBD1 or TRBD2 (6 bases each). The V gene's germline CDR1 is SGHTA and CDR2 FQGNSA. V was cut by 2 bases and J by 5 bases, with 18 bases left in between. The CDR3 loop spans 16 amino acids. The CDR3 nucleotides read TGTGCCAGCAGCTTAAGAGGGCGGGATACAGGGGAGACCCAGTACTTC. This translates into CASSLRGRDTGETQYF.

The chain is built from TRBV18 and TRBJ1-3; 10 bases fit TRBD1. The CDR3 covers 18 residues. V lost 4 bases to trimming and J lost 4 bases; unmatched junction nucleotides: 13. Germline V CDR1 and CDR2: KGHSH, LQKENI. Written as DNA, the CDR3 is TGTGCCAGCTCACTTCTTCTCCCGGGACAGGGGCAAGGAAACACCATATATTTT. Residues: CASSLLLPGQGQGNTIYF.

This clone was picked up one time. The chain joins TRBV7-8 to TRBJ1-1, with D perhaps matching TRBD1 (5 bases). Per the germline V gene, CDR1 is SGHVS and CDR2 is FQNEAQ. This CDR3 is built from 12 residues. Trimming removed 2 bases at V and 8 bases at J, with 9 bases between. As DNA, the CDR3 is TGTGCCAGCAGCTTAAGGGGAACCGAAGCTTTCTTT. This codes for CASSLRGTEAFF.

The rearrangement uses TRBV30 and TRBJ1-4; 9 bases align to TRBD1. V trimming: 5 bases; J trimming: 8 bases; junction bases outside the gene matches: 6. The CDR3 spans 13 residues. In germline, CDR1 is GTSNPN, CDR2 SVGIG (reference sequence). In DNA form, the CDR3 reads TGTGCCTGGTCGGGACAGGGTAGGGAAAAACTGTTTTTT. Protein sequence: CAWSGQGREKLFF.

This clone was recorded once. The rearrangement uses TRBV25-1 and TRBJ2-3; TRBD2 agrees at 7 bases. Per germline, CDR1 MGHDK and CDR2 SYGVNS. This CDR3 is built from 13 residues. J was trimmed by 5 bases and V by 6 bases; bases with no gene match: 5. CDR3 in DNA: TGTGCCAGCAGGGCGGCGGGGGTAGATACGCAGTATTTT. It translates to CASRAAGVDTQYF.

This chain joins TRBV11-2 and TRBJ1-4, with 7 bases fitting TRBD1. The ends lost 4 bases at V and 4 bases at J; junction bases unmatched: 15. Germline V gene sequence: CDR1 SGHAT, CDR2 FQNNGV. CDR3 size: 18 residues. The CDR3 DNA sequence: TGTGCCAGCAGCTCCTGGGACAGCGGAACCTCCGGTAATGAAAAACTGTTTTTT. Protein sequence: CASSSWDSGTSGNEKLFF.

This clone was picked up a small number of times. The sample holds other DNA sequences that translate to the same CDR3. The chain has TRBV19 and TRBJ1-5, with D possibly TRBD1 on 6 matching bases. V was pared by 5 bases and J by 2 bases, with 10 bases between. CDR3 length: 14 amino acids. Germline assignment: CDR1 LNHDA and CDR2 SQIVND (reference sequence). This CDR3 is CASSGGRGNQPQHF. CDR3 sequence (DNA): TGTGCCAGTAGTGGGGGCCGAGGCAATCAGCCCCAGCATTTT.

This clone occurred once. This chain connects TRBV6-6 to TRBJ2-3; TRBD1 might be the D (6 bases). The V and J ends lost 6 bases and 0 bases respectively, with 13 bases between them. The germline gives CDR1 MNHNY, CDR2 SVGAGI (reference sequence). This CDR3 has 15 amino acids. The CDR3 nucleotides read TGTGCCAGCAGGAACAGACAGGAGAGCACAGATACGCAGTATTTT. This gives the protein CASRNRQESTDTQYF.

Points on this clone: Since a much larger clone is just one base distant, this may be a read error. The chain is built from TRBV13 and TRBJ1-3; D is uncertain. CDR1 is PRHDT and CDR2 is FYEKMQ in the germline V gene (reference sequence). V gave up 0 bases and J gave up 2 bases, with 5 bases separating them. This CDR3 comprises 14 residues. The CDR3 reads CASSLGGTGNTIYF. In DNA, the CDR3 is TGTGCCAGCAGCTTAGGAGGGACTGGAAACACCATATATTTT. Full variable domain (outside the CDR3, taken from reference TRBV13 and TRBJ1-3): AAGVIQSPRHLIKEKRETATLKCYPIPRHDTVYWYQQGPGQDPQFLISFYEKMQSDKGSIPDRFSAQQFSDYHSELNMSSLELGDSALYFCASSLGGTGNTIYFGEGSWLTVV.

The chain is built from TRBV7-9 and TRBJ2-3; tentative D call: TRBD1 (5 bases). The CDR3 is made up of 12 amino acids. CDR1 SEHNR and CDR2 FQNEAQ come from the germline V gene (reference sequence). The V and J ends lost 2 bases and 7 bases respectively, with 7 bases between them. In DNA form, the CDR3 reads TGTGCCAGCAGCTTACAGGGAAATACGCAGTATTTT. Its protein is CASSLQGNTQYF. The variable domain in full, completed from reference TRBV7-9 and TRBJ2-3, reads DTGVSQNPRHKITKRGQNVTFRCDPISEHNRLYWYRQTLGQGPEFLTYFQNEAQLEKSRLLSDRFSAERPKGSFSTLEIQRTEQGDSAMYLCASSLQGNTQYFGPGTRLTVL.

This chain connects TRBV27 to TRBJ2-7, with 11 bases matching TRBD2. This CDR3 contains 16 residues. Germline V gene lookup returns CDR1 MNHEY and CDR2 SMNVEV (reference sequence). V was pared by 6 bases and J by 0 bases, with 7 bases of the junction left unmatched. In DNA form, the CDR3 reads TGTGCCAGCAGGGGGACTAGCGGACCGAGCTCCTACGAGCAGTACTTC. Translated: CASRGTSGPSSYEQYF.

The count of this clone is one. The chain couples TRBV5-1 to TRBJ1-6; TRBD1 matches at 7 bases. This CDR3 is 18 amino acids long. V dropped 4 bases and J dropped 0; count of bases not matched to a gene: 10. Germline lookup yields CDR1 SGHRS and CDR2 YFSETQ. The CDR3 DNA reads TGCGCCAGCAGCCCCCAGGGGGGCCTGAGCTCCTATAATTCACCCCTCCACTTT. This codes for CASSPQGGLSSYNSPLHF.

The CDR3 DNA follows: TGTGCCAGCAGTTTAAAGGGGGGCGAGAGCAATCAGCCCCAGCATTTT. As protein: CASSLKGGESNQPQHF. The gene calls are TRBV28 and TRBJ1-5; D is perhaps TRBD1 (6 bases). The V end was cut by 2 bases, the J end by 1 base, with 12 bases between. CDR1 is MDHEN, CDR2 SYDVKM, per germline. The length of the CDR3 is 16 residues.